This TCR beta chain appears in the sequencing data of a study of cytomegalovirus exposure and HLA in healthy donors. PCR amplification relied on 60 Vbeta primers (plus 13 Jbeta primers). Repertoires were generated with immunoSEQ multiplex PCR, while TCRdb's copy carries only in-frame clones and drops some. This sample has about 150,000 clones, with roughly three quarters found just once. Study-wide results and caveats: In a later analysis, most CMV-associated TCR beta chains appeared HLA-restricted.

This clone came up once. The antigen remains unidentified. V was shortened by 2 bases and J by 0 bases, with 5 bases between the two germline ends. Looked up from germline, CDR1 is SEHNR and CDR2 is FQNEAQ (reference sequence). CDR3 length equals 15 residues. The sequence was obtained from a human donor in good health. The rearrangement uses TRBV7-9 and TRBJ1-6, with D unresolved. The sequenced sample consisted of PBMCs. CDR3 DNA: TGTGCCAGCAGCTTAAGGAGCTCCTATAATTCACCCCTCCACTTT. It encodes CASSLRSSYNSPLHF.